These 11 T cell receptor beta chains share one sample of origin, sequenced in a study of blood T cell repertoires in COVID-19. Assay used: immunoSEQ multiplex PCR; TCRdb lists only in-frame clones, some missing. The data show around 25,000 clones, with about nine tenths seen just once and less than 20% held by the top ten. The sequenced sample consisted of peripheral blood. Receptor source: a woman older than 75 with acute or convalescent COVID-19.

This clone appeared once. This chain uses TRBV28 with TRBJ1-1; D may be TRBD1 (5 bases). CDR1 MDHEN and CDR2 SYDVKM come from the germline V gene. This CDR3 contains 14 residues. Trimming stripped 3 bases from V and 5 bases from J, with 13 bases between. This CDR3 reads CASSLGQGGTEAFF. The CDR3 DNA follows: TGTGCCAGCAGTTTGGGGCAGGGTGGAACTGAAGCTTTCTTT.

The V gene is TRBV11-3, the J gene TRBJ1-3; 7 nucleotides agree with TRBD1. The CDR3 is 15 residues long. V was pared by 3 bases and J by 0 bases, with 2 bases of the junction left unmatched. Looked up from germline, CDR1 is SGHNT and CDR2 is YENEEA. CDR3 in DNA: TGTGCCAGCAGCTTGGGACAGAACTCTGGAAACACCATATATTTT. Amino acid sequence: CASSLGQNSGNTIYF.

The J gene is TRBJ2-2, the V gene TRBV4-1; the match to TRBD2 covers 9 bases. J was trimmed by 4 bases and V by 1 base; bases with no gene match: 10. Per the germline V gene, CDR1 is MGHRA and CDR2 is YSYEKL. This CDR3 is 18 amino acids long. The chain's CDR3 is CASSQVGLAGRGTGELFF. CDR3 nucleotides: TGCGCCAGCAGCCAAGTCGGCCTAGCGGGGCGAGGCACCGGGGAGCTGTTTTTT.

The chain couples TRBV10-2 to TRBJ1-1; D gene unclear. Looked up from germline, CDR1 is WSHSY and CDR2 is SAAADI. V was shortened by 5 bases and J by 3 bases, with 16 bases between the two germline ends. The length of the CDR3 is 15 residues. CDR3 sequence (DNA): TGCGCCAGCAGTTCTAGGGCGGGGATGGACACTGAAGCTTTCTTT. It encodes CASSSRAGMDTEAFF.

This chain connects TRBV5-1 to TRBJ1-1; 10 bases map to TRBD1. The CDR3 runs 14 residues. J was trimmed by 6 bases and V by 0 bases; bases with no gene match: 2. Per the germline V gene, CDR1 is SGHRS and CDR2 is YFSETQ. This CDR3 reads CASSLGGTGAEAFF. In nucleotides, the CDR3 is TGCGCCAGCAGCTTGGGAGGGACAGGGGCTGAAGCTTTCTTT.

This clone was seen only a few times. The rearrangement uses TRBV5-8 and TRBJ2-2; no definite D call. The CDR3 contains 14 residues. From germline, CDR1 is SGHTS and CDR2 YDEGEE. Trimming removed 4 bases at V and 4 bases at J, with 11 bases between. The DNA of the CDR3 is TGTGCCAGCAGCAGCCAATTTTTCACCGGGGAGCTGTTTTTT. Its protein is CASSSQFFTGELFF.

The chain carries TRBV5-1 and TRBJ2-1; D not certain. Germline values: CDR1 SGHRS, CDR2 YFSETQ. Trimming cost V 0 bases and J 9 bases, with 7 bases left between them. This CDR3 has 12 residues. CDR3 nucleotides: TGCGCCAGCAGCTTGGACTCAGGTGAGCAGTTCTTC. This sequence encodes CASSLDSGEQFF.

This rearrangement joins TRBV4-3 to TRBJ2-1, with D maybe TRBD1 (5 bases). The germline CDR1 and CDR2 sequences are LGHNA and YSLEER. V was pared by 0 bases and J by 5 bases, with 8 bases between. The CDR3 has 14 residues. CDR3 amino acids: CASSQDPGNNEQFF. The CDR3 DNA reads TGCGCCAGCAGCCAAGATCCAGGGAACAATGAGCAGTTCTTC.

V gene TRBV6-2 or TRBV6-3 combines with J gene TRBJ2-3, with a weak D call TRBD1 (6 bases). Germline assignment: CDR1 MNHEY and CDR2 SVGEGT. Trimming removed 6 bases at V and 4 bases at J, with 17 bases between. This CDR3 contains 15 residues. The DNA of the CDR3 is TGTGCCAGCAGACCTGGGACGACAGGCGCAGATACGCAGTATTTT. Amino acid sequence: CASRPGTTGADTQYF.

V gene TRBV19 combines with J gene TRBJ1-2, with TRBD1 as a possible D gene (6 bases). This CDR3 comprises 14 residues. The V end lost 4 bases, the J end lost 1 base, and 10 bases lay between the germline ends. The germline V gene has CDR1 LNHDA and CDR2 SQIVND (reference sequence). The CDR3 loop is CASSNRELNYGYTF. CDR3 nucleotides: TGTGCCAGTAGTAACAGGGAGCTTAACTATGGCTACACCTTC.

The chain recombines TRBV29-1 with TRBJ2-4; TRBD2 might be the D (6 bases). Germline CDR1 is SQVTM and CDR2 is ANQGSEA. V shed 6 bases and J shed 2 bases, with 17 bases lying between them. The CDR3 totals 15 residues. The CDR3 coding sequence is TGCAGCGTCGGGACCGTGGACTATCCCAAAAACATTCAGTACTTC. Residues: CSVGTVDYPKNIQYF. Based on the CDR3 plus reference TRBV29-1 and TRBJ2-4, the full variable domain is SAVISQKPSRDICQRGTSLTIQCQVDSQVTMMFWYRQQPGQSLTLIATANQGSEATYESGFVIDKFPISRPNLTFSTLTVSNMSPEDSSIYLCSVGTVDYPKNIQYFGAGTRLSVL.